This TCR beta chain was captured by sequencing in a study of T cells after yellow fever vaccination. Across the study: Preparation of the low-cell-number fractions used SMART-Seq v4 Ultra Low Input. Whole-study findings and limits: The secondary response peaked faster, at day 5 versus 15, but was weaker. FACS-sorted repertoires might harbor abundant contaminating clonotypes from the bulk population. Most primary-vaccination clones reappeared after the booster (around 95% CD4, about 88% CD8).

A single record per CDR3 protein comes from TCRdb applying MiXCR to the 5' RACE reads. This table has about 370,000 distinct CDR3 sequences, around a tenth appearing once. CDR3 size: 14 residues. V shed 6 bases, J shed 2 bases, and the junction held 6 bases outside the gene matches. This clonotype was detected a few times. The antigen remains unidentified. The chain employs TRBV12-3 or TRBV12-4 and TRBJ2-5; 7 nucleotides agree with TRBD2. The sequences come from PBMCs, collected on the day of the first yellow fever vaccination. This clonotype was sampled from a young man who received the YFV17D yellow fever vaccine. The CDR3 sequence: CASSGGGRQETQYF. For the CDR3, the DNA is TGTGCCAGCAGCGGCGGGGGAAGACAAGAGACCCAGTACTTC.